The next 24 T cell receptor beta chains were all read from a single sample in a study of T cell changes during pregnancy in multiple sclerosis. Profiling relied on immunoSEQ multiplex PCR, and the TCRdb table lists in-frame clones only, not all of them. The repertoire holds some 40,000 clones, with 85% to 95% as singletons. Sequenced material: CD8+ T cells from peripheral blood mononuclear cells, taken in the third trimester of pregnancy. The receptors originated from a female donor with multiple sclerosis, enrolled in a pregnancy study.

V gene TRBV7-9 combines with J gene TRBJ1-6, with TRBD1 matching 7 bases. Losses at the gene ends were 5 bases for V and 6 bases for J; bases not matched to a gene: 1. The germline gives CDR1 SEHNR, CDR2 FQNEAQ (reference sequence). This CDR3 is built from 13 residues. In DNA form, the CDR3 reads TGTGCCAGCAGCCGGGACAGTAATTCACCCCTCCACTTT. It codes for CASSRDSNSPLHF.

The J gene is TRBJ1-1, the V gene TRBV6-6; D gene ambiguous. The V end lost 6 bases, the J end lost 3 bases, and 14 bases lay between the germline ends. CDR3 length equals 14 residues. Per the germline V gene, CDR1 is MNHNY and CDR2 is SVGAGI (reference sequence). The DNA of the CDR3 is TGTGCCAGCAGCCCTGCGCGAAGTTACACTGAAGCTTTCTTT. Amino acid sequence: CASSPARSYTEAFF.

V and J are TRBV29-1 and TRBJ2-3; no reliable D call. V gave up 2 bases and J gave up 6 bases, with 12 bases separating them. The germline V gene encodes CDR1 SQVTM and CDR2 ANQGSEA. The CDR3 covers 13 residues. The CDR3 reads CSVESDALDTQYF. CDR3 in DNA: TGCAGCGTTGAAAGCGATGCTTTGGATACGCAGTATTTT.

The chain combines TRBV9 with TRBJ1-3; TRBD1 aligns across 8 bases. Per the germline V gene, CDR1 is SGDLS and CDR2 is YYNGEE. The CDR3 runs 14 residues. With 3 bases clipped from V and 1 base from J, the junction kept 0 bases outside the gene matches. CDR3 in DNA: TGTGCCAGCAGCGGACAGGGGTCTGGAAACACCATATATTTT. Amino acids: CASSGQGSGNTIYF.

The genes are TRBV5-4 and TRBJ1-1, with a weak D call TRBD1 (5 bases). The CDR3 is 14 residues long. V lost 4 bases and J lost 4, with 14 bases in between. CDR1 is SGHNT, CDR2 YYREEE, per germline (reference sequence). The CDR3: CASSDPWGGTEAFF. Written as DNA, the CDR3 is TGTGCCAGCAGCGACCCGTGGGGGGGCACTGAAGCTTTCTTT.

This chain uses TRBV6-1 with TRBJ2-1, with D possibly matching TRBD1 (5 bases). The germline V and J ends were trimmed by 7 bases and 5 bases, with 18 bases remaining between them. This CDR3 contains 15 residues. Germline lookup yields CDR1 MNHNS and CDR2 SASEGT. CDR3 loop: CASMGGAGLDNEQFF. Written as DNA, the CDR3 is TGTGCCAGCATGGGTGGGGCAGGTCTCGACAATGAGCAGTTCTTC.

The chain carries TRBV13 and TRBJ2-7; perhaps TRBD1 as D (6 bases). This CDR3 is built from 16 residues. Germline V CDR1 and CDR2: PRHDT, FYEKMQ (reference sequence). V was cut by 5 bases and J by 7 bases, with 24 bases left in between. The CDR3 protein is CASSQKLQGPKGEQYF. The CDR3 coding sequence is TGTGCCAGCAGCCAAAAATTACAGGGACCCAAGGGTGAGCAGTACTTC. The whole variable domain, filled in from reference TRBV13 and TRBJ2-7, reads AAGVIQSPRHLIKEKRETATLKCYPIPRHDTVYWYQQGPGQDPQFLISFYEKMQSDKGSIPDRFSAQQFSDYHSELNMSSLELGDSALYFCASSQKLQGPKGEQYFGPGTRLTVT.

V is TRBV2 and J is TRBJ1-1; 9 nucleotides match TRBD1. The CDR3 contains 13 residues. J was trimmed by 0 bases and V by 8 bases; bases with no gene match: 1. In germline, CDR1 is SNHLY, CDR2 FYNNEI. Here the CDR3 reads CASGQGLNTEAFF. DNA of the CDR3: TGTGCCAGCGGACAGGGGTTGAACACTGAAGCTTTCTTT.

The chain couples TRBV12-5 to TRBJ2-5; the match to TRBD2 covers 8 bases. V dropped 7 bases and J dropped 4; count of bases not matched to a gene: 11. This CDR3 region has 15 residues. Germline V gives CDR1 LGHNT, CDR2 FRNRAP. Here the CDR3 DNA reads TGTGCTAGTGCCGTAACAGCGGGGGCTGGAGAGACCCAGTACTTC. This translates into CASAVTAGAGETQYF.

The V gene is TRBV7-8, the J gene TRBJ2-1; D not certain. CDR1 SGHVS and CDR2 FQNEAQ come from the germline V gene. V lost 7 bases and J lost 5, with 15 bases in between. This CDR3 is built from 14 residues. The CDR3 DNA reads TGTGCCAGCATTTCATCCAGGCTCGACAATGAGCAGTTCTTC. Residues: CASISSRLDNEQFF.

CDR3 bases: TGCGCCAGCAGCTTGGGGGGGCTGAACACTGAAGCTTTCTTT. It is translated as CASSLGGLNTEAFF. The V gene is TRBV5-1, the J gene TRBJ1-1, with D possibly TRBD1 on 6 matching bases. V lost 0 bases and J 0 bases, leaving 6 bases between the germline ends. CDR1 and CDR2 (germline): SGHRS, YFSETQ. CDR3 length: 14 residues.

The gene calls are TRBV5-4 and TRBJ1-6; TRBD1 aligns across 8 bases. CDR1 SGHNT and CDR2 YYREEE come from the germline V gene (reference sequence). The CDR3 loop spans 15 amino acids. V dropped 4 bases and J dropped 8; count of bases not matched to a gene: 8. The CDR3 is CASSEGQAVYSPLHF. In DNA form, the CDR3 reads TGTGCCAGCAGCGAGGGACAGGCAGTCTATTCACCCCTCCACTTT.

CDR3 amino acids: CASSSEQGAQETQYF. CDR3 bases: TGTGCCAGCAGTTCGGAACAGGGGGCTCAAGAGACCCAGTACTTC. The chain combines TRBV6-5 with TRBJ2-5; 9 nucleotides align to TRBD1. Per the germline V gene, CDR1 is MNHEY and CDR2 is SVGAGI. J gave up 2 bases and V 4 bases, and 5 bases lay outside the gene matches. The CDR3 totals 15 residues.

This sequence joins TRBV4-1 and TRBJ2-3, with D possibly TRBD2 on 5 matching bases. Germline V CDR1 and CDR2: MGHRA, YSYEKL. The CDR3 has 18 residues. Trimming removed 0 bases from V and 3 bases from J, with 19 bases in between. The CDR3 coding sequence is TGCGCCAGCAGCCAAGATCCTCCGATCGGGGTTGGGACAGATACGCAGTATTTT. This gives the protein CASSQDPPIGVGTDTQYF.

The chain links TRBV9 to TRBJ1-2, with D tentatively TRBD1 (6 bases). Per the germline V gene, CDR1 is SGDLS and CDR2 is YYNGEE. This CDR3 spans 17 amino acids. Trimming shortened V by 0 bases and J by 5 bases, and 20 bases separated the two germline ends. CDR3 coding DNA: TGTGCCAGCAGCGTAGGTGACAGGTATTATGAAGGTTATGGCTACACCTTC. Protein: CASSVGDRYYEGYGYTF.

The chain joins TRBV12-2 to TRBJ2-7; TRBD2 is taken as the D call from the table, unchecked against the DNA. TRBV12-2 has pseudogene status. The CDR3 is 14 residues long. CDR3 DNA: TGTGCAAGTCGTGAAACGCGGGTTCCTTACGAGCAGTACTTC. Amino acids: CASRETRVPYEQYF.

The chain joins TRBV9 to TRBJ2-1, with a possible D match to TRBD1 (6 bases). Germline lookup yields CDR1 SGDLS and CDR2 YYNGEE. Deletions cut 1 base from V and 7 bases from J, with 12 bases between. The CDR3 loop spans 14 amino acids. The CDR3 region has the DNA TGTGCCAGCAGCGTAAGTGGGACATATAATGAGCAGTTCTTC. It is translated as CASSVSGTYNEQFF.

The chain has TRBV7-9 and TRBJ1-1, with D perhaps matching TRBD1 (5 bases). The CDR3 runs to 12 residues. The germline gives CDR1 SEHNR, CDR2 FQNEAQ (reference sequence). V gave up 7 bases and J gave up 5 bases, with 11 bases separating them. CDR3 nucleotides: TGTGCCAGCATTCTACGGGGGACTGAAGCTTTCTTT. Amino acid sequence: CASILRGTEAFF.

The chain employs TRBV2 and TRBJ2-7; a possible D gene is TRBD1 (6 bases). Germline V gene data show CDR1 as SNHLY and CDR2 as FYNNEI. The CDR3 runs 13 residues. Trimming stripped 9 bases from V and 3 bases from J, with 15 bases between. The CDR3 DNA follows: TGTGCCAGTTACCCGGGACACGACTACGAGCAGTACTTC. Amino acids: CASYPGHDYEQYF.

In its sample, this clone ranks as medium-sized. The rearrangement joins TRBV9 to TRBJ2-7, with no clear D. V was shortened by 3 bases and J by 0 bases, with 10 bases between the two germline ends. The CDR3 loop spans 14 amino acids. Germline CDR1 SGDLS, CDR2 YYNGEE. CDR3 amino acids: CASSAYSSSYEQYF. CDR3 in DNA: TGTGCCAGCAGCGCATACTCGAGCTCCTACGAGCAGTACTTC.

The chain carries TRBV2 and TRBJ2-3; 8 nucleotides align to TRBD1. The J segment lost 5 bases and the V segment lost 9 bases, leaving 4 bases of the junction unmatched. The CDR3 runs to 12 residues. From germline, CDR1 is SNHLY and CDR2 FYNNEI. This CDR3 reads CASPTGEDTQYF. The CDR3 DNA is TGTGCCAGTCCGACAGGGGAAGATACGCAGTATTTT.

The chain is built from TRBV9 and TRBJ1-1; 8 nucleotides match TRBD1. This CDR3 contains 15 residues. CDR1 and CDR2 (germline): SGDLS, YYNGEE. With 6 bases clipped from V and 1 base from J, the junction kept 8 bases outside the gene matches. Here the CDR3 DNA reads TGTGCCAGCACCTCACCCGGGACAGGGAACACTGAAGCTTTCTTT. Its translation: CASTSPGTGNTEAFF.

This clone was picked up one time. V gene TRBV5-1 combines with J gene TRBJ2-5; D remains ambiguous. Germline CDR1 SGHRS, CDR2 YFSETQ. The CDR3 spans 13 residues. V was shortened by 3 bases and J by 3 bases, with 9 bases between the two germline ends. CDR3: CASSYNQEETQYF. CDR3 bases: TGCGCCAGCAGCTACAACCAGGAAGAGACCCAGTACTTC.

This clone was seen just once. The gene calls are TRBV19 and TRBJ1-1, with D perhaps TRBD1 (5 bases). Per the germline V gene, CDR1 is LNHDA and CDR2 is SQIVND (reference sequence). V was shortened by 3 bases and J by 5 bases, with 10 bases between the two germline ends. The CDR3 is made up of 13 amino acids. The CDR3 protein is CASSMSGRTEAFF. CDR3 sequence (DNA): TGTGCCAGTAGTATGTCAGGGAGGACTGAAGCTTTCTTT. Full variable domain (remainder filled in from reference TRBV19 and TRBJ1-1): DGGITQSPKYLFRKEGQNVTLSCEQNLNHDAMYWYRQDPGQGLRLIYYSQIVNDFQKGDIAEGYSVSREKKESFPLTVTSAQKNPTAFYLCASSMSGRTEAFFGQGTRLTVV.